Listed here is a single T cell receptor beta chain. Its specificity is unknown. This record comes from a study of identical twins. Looked up from germline, CDR1 is MNHEY and CDR2 is SVGAGI. The length of the CDR3 is 17 residues. Trimming at V came to 0 bases and at J to 2 bases, leaving 4 bases not matched to a gene. Study-wide points: Invariant cells of the MAIT and iNKT types might have partly distorted the zero-insertion analyses. Within beta out-of-frame sequences, the excess sharing observed between twins was weaker.

TCRdb itself ran the 5' RACE reads through MiXCR, one entry per CDR3 protein. This table has 500,000 or so distinct CDR3 sequences, less than 25% appearing once. This sample also appeared in a second study, on T cells expressing NK-cell markers. As reported in that work: CD3+CD56+NKG2C+, CD3+CD56+NKG2C- and CD3+CD56-NKG2C+ T cells, once sorted, supplied the TCR beta repertoires. Eight donors were sequenced, of whom seven were HCMV-seropositive, while the remaining one was HCMV-seronegative.

The sequencing input was CD4+ T cells sorted from blood. This chain uses TRBV6-5 with TRBJ2-3; 11 bases map to TRBD2. The receptor's source is a woman under 30 in good health. The CDR3 region has the DNA TGTGCCAGCAGTTACTCGCCTAGCGGGGGGTTCACAGATACGCAGTATTTT. Protein: CASSYSPSGGFTDTQYF.